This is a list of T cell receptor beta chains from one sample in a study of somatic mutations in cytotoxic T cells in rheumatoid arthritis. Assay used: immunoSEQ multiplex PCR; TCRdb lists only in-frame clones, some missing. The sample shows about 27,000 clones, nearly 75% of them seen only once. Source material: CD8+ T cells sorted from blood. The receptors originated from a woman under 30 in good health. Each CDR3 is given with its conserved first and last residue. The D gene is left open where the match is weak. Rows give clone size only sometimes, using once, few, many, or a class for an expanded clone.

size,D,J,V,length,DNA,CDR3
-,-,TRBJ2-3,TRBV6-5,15,TGTGCCAGCAGTTACGTGCGGGCTGGCACAGATACGCAGTATTTT,CASSYVRAGTDTQYF
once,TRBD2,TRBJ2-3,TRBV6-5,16,TGTGCCAGCAGTTACTCCCGAGCGGGAGAATCAGATACGCAGTATTTT,CASSYSRAGESDTQYF
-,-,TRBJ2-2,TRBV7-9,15,TGTGCCAGCAGCTCCCCAAGTGGGGTCACCGGGGAGCTGTTTTTT,CASSSPSGVTGELFF
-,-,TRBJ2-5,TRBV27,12,TGTGCCAGCATAGATGAAGAAGAGACCCAGTACTTC,CASIDEEETQYF
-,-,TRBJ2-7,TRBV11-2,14,TGTGCCAGCAGCCCGGGGGCAGGTTCCTACGAGCAGTACTTC,CASSPGAGSYEQYF
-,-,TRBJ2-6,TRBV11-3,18,TGTGCCAGCAGCGCCGTTCCCGATCTCACAAAGTCGGCCAACGTCCTGACTTTC,CASSAVPDLTKSANVLTF
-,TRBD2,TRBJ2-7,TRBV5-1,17,TGCGCCAGCAGCTTGGGGGCTAGCGGGAGGGAAAGGGACGAGCAGTACTTC,CASSLGASGRERDEQYF
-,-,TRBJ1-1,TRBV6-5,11,TGTGCCAGCTGGGGATGGACTGAAGCTTTCTTT,CASWGWTEAFF
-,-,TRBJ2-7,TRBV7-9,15,TGTGCCAGCAGCCATCGAGACAGTGGGCCCTACGAGCAGTACTTC,CASSHRDSGPYEQYF
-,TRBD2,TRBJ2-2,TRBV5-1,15,TGCGCCAGCAGCTTTTCGGGGGGTCACACCGGGGAGCTGTTTTTT,CASSFSGGHTGELFF
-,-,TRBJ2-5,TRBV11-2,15,TGTGCCAGCAGCTTATCGAGGGGCAACCAAGAGACCCAGTACTTC,CASSLSRGNQETQYF
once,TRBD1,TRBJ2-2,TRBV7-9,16,TGTGCCAGCAGCTTAGCCGGGACAGGGGACCCCGGGGAGCTGTTTTTT,CASSLAGTGDPGELFF
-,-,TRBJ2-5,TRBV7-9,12,TGTGCCAGCGGTCCCACCCAAGAGACCCAGTACTTC,CASGPTQETQYF
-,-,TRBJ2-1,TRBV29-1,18,TGCAGCGTGGACGGACAGGAAACGCGGGGAGTCTCCTACAATGAGCAGTTCTTC,CSVDGQETRGVSYNEQFF
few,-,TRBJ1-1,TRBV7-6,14,TGTGCCAGCAGCCAGGGACAAATGAACACTGAAGCTTTCTTT,CASSQGQMNTEAFF
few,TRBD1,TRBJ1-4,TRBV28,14,TGTGCCAGCAGTCAGACAGGGGAGCTTGAAAAACTGTTTTTT,CASSQTGELEKLFF
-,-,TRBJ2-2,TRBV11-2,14,TGTGCCAGCAGCTTAGGACAGTACAACGGGGAGCTGTTTTTT,CASSLGQYNGELFF
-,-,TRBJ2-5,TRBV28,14,TGTGCCACCACGAATCGGACATCGCAAGAGACCCAGTACTTC,CATTNRTSQETQYF
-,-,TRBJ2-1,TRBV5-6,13,TGTGCCAGCAGCTTGGTGGGGAGCAATGAGCAGTTCTTC,CASSLVGSNEQFF
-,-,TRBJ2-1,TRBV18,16,TGTGCCAGCTCACCAATGGTCGGGAGTTTCTACAATGAGCAGTTCTTC,CASSPMVGSFYNEQFF
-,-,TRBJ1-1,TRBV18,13,TGTGCCAGCTCACCAGGACCAAACACTGAAGCTTTCTTT,CASSPGPNTEAFF
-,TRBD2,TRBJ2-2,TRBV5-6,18,TGTGCCAGCAGCGTGGGACTAGCGGGAGGTCTTGACACCGGGGAGCTGTTTTTT,CASSVGLAGGLDTGELFF
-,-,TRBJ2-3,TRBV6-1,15,TGTGCCAGCAGTGAGTCGGGGGGCCAGCTGGATACGCAGTATTTT,CASSESGGQLDTQYF
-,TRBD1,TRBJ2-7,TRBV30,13,TGTGCCTGGAGTGTAGATTGGGGACAGGGGCAGTACTTC,CAWSVDWGQGQYF
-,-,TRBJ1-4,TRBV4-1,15,TGCGCCAGCAGCCAGCCGACAGGAACAAGAGAAAAACTGTTTTTT,CASSQPTGTREKLFF
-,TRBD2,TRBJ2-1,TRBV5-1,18,TGCGCCAGCAGGCCACTAGCGGGGGGGCCCAGCTCCTACAATGAGCAGTTCTTC,CASRPLAGGPSSYNEQFF
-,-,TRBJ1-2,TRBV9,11,TGTGCCAGCAGCTTTAACTATGGCTACACCTTC,CASSFNYGYTF
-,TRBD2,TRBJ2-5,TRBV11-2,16,TGTGCCAGCAGCTTAGAGGTAGCGGGGCAACAAGAGACCCAGTACTTC,CASSLEVAGQQETQYF
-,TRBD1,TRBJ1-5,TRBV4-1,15,TGCGCCAGCAGCCAAGGGCAGGGGGAGAATCAGCCCCAGCATTTT,CASSQGQGENQPQHF